What follows are 8 T cell receptor beta chains derived from one specimen sequenced in a study of molecular identifiers for immune sequencing clone quantification. One entry per CDR3 protein, called by TCRdb with MiXCR from the PCR reads. Of hundreds of thousands of distinct CDR3 sequences listed, roughly 27% are singletons. Sequenced input: naive CD8+ T cells from blood, with Jurkat cell RNA spiked in. The subset here: FACS-sorted CD8+CD4-CCR7+CD45RA+ naive T cells. These receptors were collected from a human donor in good health. Some libraries in this study had Jurkat cell RNA spiked in.

This clonotype was found many times. This chain links TRBV5-1 with TRBJ2-7; perhaps TRBD1 as D (5 bases). V was clipped by 2 bases and J by 3 bases, with 12 bases between them. Germline CDR1 is SGHRS and CDR2 is YFSETQ. The CDR3 has 14 amino acids. The CDR3 sequence is CASSLEGDYYEQYF. DNA for the CDR3: TGCGCCAGCAGCTTAGAAGGGGATTACTACGAGCAGTACTTC.

There are a few counts of this clonotype. The chain carries TRBV9 and TRBJ1-1; D gene ambiguous. V dropped 3 bases and J dropped 0 bases, with 6 bases sitting between them. CDR1 is SGDLS and CDR2 is YYNGEE in the germline V gene. The CDR3 covers 13 residues. The CDR3 coding sequence is TGTGCCAGCAGCGAGTGGTTGAACACTGAAGCTTTCTTT. As protein: CASSEWLNTEAFF.

To note about this clonotype: A much more abundant neighbour one base away suggests this may be a read error. This chain joins TRBV30 and TRBJ1-1; D uncertain. The CDR3 length is 13 residues. Per germline, CDR1 GTSNPN and CDR2 SVGIG (reference sequence). The CDR3 nucleotides read TGTGCCTGGAGCCTCGAGAAGAACACTGAAGCTCTCTTT. Residues: CAWSLEKNTEALF.

In this sample, this clonotype turned up many times. The chain links TRBV28 to TRBJ2-7; D may be TRBD1 (6 bases). V lost 8 bases and J lost 7, with 15 bases in between. The CDR3 is made up of 12 amino acids. Per germline, CDR1 MDHEN and CDR2 SYDVKM. CDR3 nucleotides: TGTGCCAGCCGGACAGCCGATTGGGAGCAGTACTTC. Amino acid sequence: CASRTADWEQYF.

The chain combines TRBV2 with TRBJ1-3; D is undetermined. CDR3 length: 16 residues. Germline V lookup: CDR1 SNHLY, CDR2 FYNNEI. V dropped 7 bases and J dropped 0 bases, with 16 bases sitting between them. The CDR3 spells CASTADPTSSGNTIYF. Written as DNA, the CDR3 is TGTGCCAGCACCGCGGACCCCACGAGCTCTGGAAACACCATATATTTT.

As to this clonotype: Given a much more abundant clone one base away, this may be a read error. The J gene is TRBJ2-7, the V gene TRBV10-3, with TRBD2 identical over 13 bases. The CDR3 has 15 amino acids. Germline V gene lookup returns CDR1 ENHRY and CDR2 SYGVKD. Trimming removed 6 bases from V and 6 bases from J; junction bases left unmatched: 8. The CDR3 region has the DNA TGTGCCATCAGACCTGGACTAGCGGGGGCCACCGAGCAGTACTTC. Amino acids: CAIRPGLAGATEQYF.

With respect to this clonotype: Relative to the germline gene, one junction end is altered; a read error may explain this. The chain links TRBV6-5 to TRBJ1-4; D not resolved. Germline lookup yields CDR1 MNHEY and CDR2 SVGAGI. CDR3 size: 14 residues. Here the CDR3 reads CAGSPAATNEKLFF. DNA of the CDR3: TGTGCCGGCAGCCCAGCAGCAACTAATGAAAAACTGTTTTTT.

In regard to this clonotype: A read error may explain this, as a much larger clone is one base away. The chain uses TRBV4-3 and TRBJ2-3; TRBD2 agrees at 7 bases. Germline V gene data show CDR1 as LGHNA and CDR2 as YSLEER. The CDR3 loop spans 15 amino acids. CDR3 bases: TGCGCCCGCAGCCCGGCCACGGGGAGGGCAGATACGCAGTATTTT. Its protein is CARSPATGRADTQYF.